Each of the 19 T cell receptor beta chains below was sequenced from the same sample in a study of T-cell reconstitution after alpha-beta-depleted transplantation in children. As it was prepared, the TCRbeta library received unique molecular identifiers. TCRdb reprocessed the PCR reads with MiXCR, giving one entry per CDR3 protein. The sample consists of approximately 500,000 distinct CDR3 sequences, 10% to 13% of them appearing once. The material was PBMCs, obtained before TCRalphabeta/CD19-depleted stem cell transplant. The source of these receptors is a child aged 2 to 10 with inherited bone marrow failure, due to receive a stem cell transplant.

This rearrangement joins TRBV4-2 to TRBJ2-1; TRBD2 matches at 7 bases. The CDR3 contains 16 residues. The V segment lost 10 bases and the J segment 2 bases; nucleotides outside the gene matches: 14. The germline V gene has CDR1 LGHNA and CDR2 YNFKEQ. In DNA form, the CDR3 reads TGTGCCATCGGCCCTGGGCCTAGCGGTCCCTACAATGAGCAGTTCTTC. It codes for CAIGPGPSGPYNEQFF.

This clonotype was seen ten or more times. The CDR3 here is CASRREGGYQETQYF. The CDR3 region has the DNA TGTGCCAGCAGACGGGAGGGGGGATACCAAGAGACCCAGTACTTC. This sequence joins TRBV12-3 or TRBV12-4 and TRBJ2-5; the match to TRBD2 covers 8 bases. This CDR3 is 15 amino acids long. Losses at the gene ends were 6 bases for V and 0 bases for J; bases not matched to a gene: 6.

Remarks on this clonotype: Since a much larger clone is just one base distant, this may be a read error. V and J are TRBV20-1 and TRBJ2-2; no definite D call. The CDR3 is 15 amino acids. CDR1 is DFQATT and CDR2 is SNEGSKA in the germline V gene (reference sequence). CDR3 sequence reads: CGAEFDMVGTGELFF. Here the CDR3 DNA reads TGCGGTGCGGAATTCGATATGGTCGGCACCGGGGAGCTGTTTTTT.

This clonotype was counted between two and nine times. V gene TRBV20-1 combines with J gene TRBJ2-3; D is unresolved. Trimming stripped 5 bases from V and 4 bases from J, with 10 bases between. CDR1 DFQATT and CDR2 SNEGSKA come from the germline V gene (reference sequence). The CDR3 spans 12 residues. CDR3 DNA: TGCAGTGCTCGGCCCCCCCCAGATACGCAGTATTTT. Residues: CSARPPPDTQYF.

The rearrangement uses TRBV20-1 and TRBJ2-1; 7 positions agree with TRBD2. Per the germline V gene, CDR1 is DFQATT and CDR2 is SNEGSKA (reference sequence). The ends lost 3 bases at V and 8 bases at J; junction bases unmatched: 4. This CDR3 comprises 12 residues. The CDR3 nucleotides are TGCAGTGCTAGCGGGAGGTGCTATGAGCAGTTCTTC. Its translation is CSASGRCYEQFF.

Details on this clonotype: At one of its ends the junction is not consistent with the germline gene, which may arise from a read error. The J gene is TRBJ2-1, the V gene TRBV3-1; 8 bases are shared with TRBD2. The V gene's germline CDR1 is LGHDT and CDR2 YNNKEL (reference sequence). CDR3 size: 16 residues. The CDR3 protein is CASSQLTSGSYNEQLF. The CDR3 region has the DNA TGTGCCAGCAGCCAGCTTACTAGCGGCTCCTACAATGAGCAGCTCTTC.

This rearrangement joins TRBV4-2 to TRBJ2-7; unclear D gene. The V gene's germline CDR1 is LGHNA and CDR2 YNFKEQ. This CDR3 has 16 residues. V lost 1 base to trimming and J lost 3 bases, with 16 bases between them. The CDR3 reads CASSQGRAASVYEQYF. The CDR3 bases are TGTGCCAGCAGCCAAGGAAGGGCGGCAAGCGTCTACGAGCAGTACTTC.

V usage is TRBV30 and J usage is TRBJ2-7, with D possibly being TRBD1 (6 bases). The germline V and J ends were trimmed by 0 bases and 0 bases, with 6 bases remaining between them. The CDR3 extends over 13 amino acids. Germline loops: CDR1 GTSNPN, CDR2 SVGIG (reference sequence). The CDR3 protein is CAWSVQGSYEQYF. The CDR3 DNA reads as TGTGCCTGGAGTGTACAGGGCTCCTACGAGCAGTACTTC.

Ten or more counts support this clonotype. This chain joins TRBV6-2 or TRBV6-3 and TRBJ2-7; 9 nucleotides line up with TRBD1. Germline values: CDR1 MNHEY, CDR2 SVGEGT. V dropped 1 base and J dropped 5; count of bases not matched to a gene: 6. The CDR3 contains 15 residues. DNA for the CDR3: TGTGCCAGCAGTTACTGGACAGGGGAAAGGGACGAGCAGTACTTC. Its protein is CASSYWTGERDEQYF.

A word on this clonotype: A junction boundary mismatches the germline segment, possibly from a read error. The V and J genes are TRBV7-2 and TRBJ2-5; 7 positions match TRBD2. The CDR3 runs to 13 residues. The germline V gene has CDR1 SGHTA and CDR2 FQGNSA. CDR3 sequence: CASSSSGRETQYF. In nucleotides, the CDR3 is TGTGCCAGTAGCTCTAGCGGACGAGAGACCCAGTACTTC.

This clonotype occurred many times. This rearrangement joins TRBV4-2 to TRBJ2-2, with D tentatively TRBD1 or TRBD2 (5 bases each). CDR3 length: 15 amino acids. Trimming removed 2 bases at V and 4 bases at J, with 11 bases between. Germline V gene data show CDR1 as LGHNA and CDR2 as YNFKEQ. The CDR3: CASSQLVRGTGELFF. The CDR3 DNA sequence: TGTGCCAGCAGCCAACTAGTGAGGGGCACCGGGGAGCTGTTTTTT.

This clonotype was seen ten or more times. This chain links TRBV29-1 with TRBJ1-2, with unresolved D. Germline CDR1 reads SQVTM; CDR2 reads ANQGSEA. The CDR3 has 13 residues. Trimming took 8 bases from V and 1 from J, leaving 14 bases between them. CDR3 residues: CSLSRGDNYGYTF. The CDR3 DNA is TGCAGCCTCTCCCGTGGGGATAACTATGGCTACACCTTC.

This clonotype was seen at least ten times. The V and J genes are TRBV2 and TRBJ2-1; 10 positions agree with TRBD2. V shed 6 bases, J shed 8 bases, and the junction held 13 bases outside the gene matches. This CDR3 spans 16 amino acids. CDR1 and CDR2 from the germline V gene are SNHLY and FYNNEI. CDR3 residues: CASRPGLAGEYDEQFF. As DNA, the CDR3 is TGTGCCAGCAGACCGGGGCTAGCGGGAGAATACGATGAGCAGTTCTTC.

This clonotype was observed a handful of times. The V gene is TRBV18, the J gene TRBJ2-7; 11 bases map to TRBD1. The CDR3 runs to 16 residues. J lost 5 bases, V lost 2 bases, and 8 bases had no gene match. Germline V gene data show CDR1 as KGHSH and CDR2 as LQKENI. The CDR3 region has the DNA TGTGCCAGCTCACCATACGTCGGGACAGGGGGGGACGAGCAGTACTTC. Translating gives CASSPYVGTGGDEQYF.

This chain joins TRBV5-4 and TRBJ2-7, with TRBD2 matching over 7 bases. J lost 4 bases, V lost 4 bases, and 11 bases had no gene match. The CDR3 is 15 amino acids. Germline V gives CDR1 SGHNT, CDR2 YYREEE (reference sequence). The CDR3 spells CASSTMGRGTYEQYF. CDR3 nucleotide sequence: TGTGCCAGCAGCACCATGGGGAGGGGCACGTACGAGCAGTACTTC.

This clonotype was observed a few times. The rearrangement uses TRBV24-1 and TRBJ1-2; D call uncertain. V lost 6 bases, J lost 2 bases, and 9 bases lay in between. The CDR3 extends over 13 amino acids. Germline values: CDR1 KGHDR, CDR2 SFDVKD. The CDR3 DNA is TGTGCCACCAGTCTGGGCGGGAACTATGGCTACACCTTC. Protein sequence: CATSLGGNYGYTF.

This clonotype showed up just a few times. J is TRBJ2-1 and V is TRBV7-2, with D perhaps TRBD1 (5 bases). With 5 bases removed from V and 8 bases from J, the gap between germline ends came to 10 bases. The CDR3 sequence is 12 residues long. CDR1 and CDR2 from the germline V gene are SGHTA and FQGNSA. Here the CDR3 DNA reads TGTGCCAGCAGCCCCTGGGGCGATGAGCAGTTCTTC. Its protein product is CASSPWGDEQFF. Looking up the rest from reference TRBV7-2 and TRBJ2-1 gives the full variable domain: GAGVSQSPSNKVTEKGKDVELRCDPISGHTALYWYRQSLGQGLEFLIYFQGNSAPDKSGLPSDRFSAERTGGSVSTLTIQRTQQEDSAVYLCASSPWGDEQFFGPGTRLTVL.

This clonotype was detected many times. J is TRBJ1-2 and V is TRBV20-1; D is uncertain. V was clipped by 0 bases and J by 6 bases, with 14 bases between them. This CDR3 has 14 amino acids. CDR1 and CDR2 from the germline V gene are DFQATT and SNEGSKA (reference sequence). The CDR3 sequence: CSARESPSGDGYTF. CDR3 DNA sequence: TGCAGTGCTAGAGAGTCCCCCTCGGGAGATGGCTACACCTTC.

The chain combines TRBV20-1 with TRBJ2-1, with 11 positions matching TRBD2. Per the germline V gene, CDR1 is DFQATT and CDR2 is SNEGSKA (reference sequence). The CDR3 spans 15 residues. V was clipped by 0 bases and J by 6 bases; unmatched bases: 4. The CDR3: CSARDSGRAFNEQFF. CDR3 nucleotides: TGCAGTGCTAGAGATAGCGGGAGGGCCTTCAATGAGCAGTTCTTC.